This passage covers 19 T cell receptor beta chains from one sample sequenced in a study of shared clonotypes between healthy human individuals. CD45RO negativity and positive selection for CCR7 defined naive CD8 cells, a population that excluded terminally differentiated effector memory CD45RA+ cells. Some clones are missing from TCRdb's copy, which holds only in-frame ones; the method was immunoSEQ multiplex PCR. The sample yields roughly 850,000 clones, 90% to 97% seen once. The source material was naive CD8+ T cells sorted from blood. The receptors here all came from a man aged 30 to 39 in good health.

The chain uses TRBV7-9 and TRBJ2-1; D is perhaps TRBD1 or TRBD2 (6 bases each). Trimming took 5 bases from V and 4 from J, leaving 12 bases between them. This CDR3 is built from 14 residues. The V gene's germline CDR1 is SEHNR and CDR2 FQNEAQ (reference sequence). The CDR3 sequence: CASSPRGLYNEQFF. The DNA of the CDR3 is TGTGCCAGCAGCCCCAGGGGACTGTACAATGAGCAGTTCTTC.

As for this clone: One end of the junction fails to match germline, which may point to a read error. The chain recombines TRBV11-2 with TRBJ2-4; 7 nucleotides line up with TRBD1. The germline V gene has CDR1 SGHAT and CDR2 FQNNGV. The CDR3 is 15 amino acids. The CDR3 protein is CANSSLQGRVNIQYF. The CDR3 coding sequence is TGTGCCAACAGCTCGTTACAGGGGCGCGTAAACATTCAGTACTTC.

The chain is built from TRBV4-3 and TRBJ1-1; D unclear. This CDR3 contains 13 residues. V was clipped by 3 bases and J by 3 bases, with 8 bases between them. CDR1 is LGHNA, CDR2 YSLEER, per germline. For the CDR3, the DNA is TGCGCCAGCAGCCAGGATGGAGACACTGAAGCTTTCTTT. Amino acid sequence: CASSQDGDTEAFF.

The rearrangement joins TRBV28 to TRBJ2-7; D not certain. V lost 4 bases to trimming and J lost 3 bases, with 16 bases between them. This CDR3 is built from 15 residues. Germline V gene data show CDR1 as MDHEN and CDR2 as SYDVKM. CDR3 in DNA: TGTGCCAGCAGTTCAACGGCCCTCCCCCGCTACGAGCAGTACTTC. It codes for CASSSTALPRYEQYF.

The gene calls are TRBV20-1 and TRBJ2-7; D may be TRBD1 (6 bases). Trimming cost V 7 bases and J 6 bases, with 13 bases left between them. The CDR3 loop spans 11 amino acids. Germline assignment: CDR1 DFQATT and CDR2 SNEGSKA (reference sequence). This chain's CDR3 is CSGPQGPEQYF. The CDR3 nucleotides are TGCAGTGGCCCCCAGGGGCCCGAGCAGTACTTC.

The chain has TRBV27 and TRBJ2-1; D is uncertain. Germline CDR1 and CDR2: MNHEY and SMNVEV (reference sequence). The CDR3 totals 13 residues. V lost 6 bases to trimming and J lost 10 bases, with 16 bases between them. The DNA for the CDR3 is TGTGCCAGCAGCATTCTAGGGTGGCAGGAGCAGTTCTTC. Translated, it gives CASSILGWQEQFF.

The chain is built from TRBV4-1 and TRBJ2-7, with 13 bases that match TRBD2. Germline loops: CDR1 MGHRA, CDR2 YSYEKL. The CDR3 is made up of 15 amino acids. V was clipped by 4 bases and J by 5 bases; unmatched bases: 5. The CDR3 coding sequence is TGCGCCAGCAGCCCTAGGACTAGCGGGAGAAACGAGCAGTACTTC. It is translated as CASSPRTSGRNEQYF.

Of note for this clone: The sample carries other DNA sequences with the same CDR3. Here the CDR3 reads CASSPAGEETQYF. CDR3 DNA: TGTGCCAGCTCACCTGCCGGGGAAGAGACCCAGTACTTC. This chain links TRBV18 with TRBJ2-5; weak D call: TRBD2 (5 bases). The V gene lost 3 bases and the J gene lost 3 bases, with 8 bases spanning the gap. Germline loops: CDR1 KGHSH, CDR2 LQKENI. The CDR3 is 13 amino acids.

The chain couples TRBV4-3 to TRBJ2-1; D not certain. The CDR3 is 16 amino acids. Germline-derived CDR1 and CDR2 are LGHNA and YSLEER. Trimming left V 4 bases short and J 1 base short, with 14 bases between. The CDR3 DNA sequence: TGCGCCAGCAGCCCCGAGGTTGGTAGGTCCTACAATGAGCAGTTCTTC. Translation: CASSPEVGRSYNEQFF.

The chain carries TRBV5-5 and TRBJ1-4; D unresolved. Deletions cut 5 bases from V and 7 bases from J, with 15 bases between. This CDR3 is 14 amino acids long. Germline CDR1 and CDR2: SGHKS and YYEKEE (reference sequence). CDR3 nucleotide sequence: TGTGCCAGCAGGTACGGGAGGCCGGGTGAAAAACTGTTTTTT. This translates into CASRYGRPGEKLFF.

The chain is built from TRBV9 and TRBJ1-1; 8 bases are a match to TRBD1. Germline V CDR1 and CDR2: SGDLS, YYNGEE. The CDR3 totals 16 residues. V lost 3 bases to trimming and J lost 2 bases; unmatched junction nucleotides: 9. Here the CDR3 DNA reads TGTGCCAGCAGCGGGAATATGGGACAGGTCAACACTGAAGCTTTCTTT. It yields the protein CASSGNMGQVNTEAFF.

V and J are TRBV6-5 and TRBJ2-3, with no clear D. The CDR3 extends over 15 amino acids. CDR1 is MNHEY and CDR2 is SVGAGI in the germline V gene. The V end was cut by 0 bases, the J end by 3 bases, with 10 bases between. CDR3 amino acids: CASSYSRSATDTQYF. The CDR3 DNA reads as TGTGCCAGCAGTTACTCGAGGAGTGCTACAGATACGCAGTATTTT.

J is TRBJ2-7 and V is TRBV30; 9 bases are shared with TRBD1. The CDR3 consists of 15 residues. Germline V gene data show CDR1 as GTSNPN and CDR2 as SVGIG (reference sequence). V lost 5 bases to trimming and J lost 1 base; unmatched junction nucleotides: 9. This CDR3 reads CAWENGTGSSYEQYF. CDR3 nucleotide sequence: TGTGCCTGGGAGAACGGGACAGGGAGTTCCTACGAGCAGTACTTC.

This rearrangement joins TRBV11-2 to TRBJ1-4; D not resolved. Per the germline V gene, CDR1 is SGHAT and CDR2 is FQNNGV. The CDR3 length is 15 residues. V was trimmed by 1 base and J by 6 bases, leaving 12 bases between them. The CDR3 bases are TGTGCCAGCAGCTTAGGCTACGGGAGTTATGAAAAACTGTTTTTT. Its translation: CASSLGYGSYEKLFF. Using reference TRBV11-2 and TRBJ1-4 for the parts outside the CDR3, the full variable domain is EAGVAQSPRYKIIEKRQSVAFWCNPISGHATLYWYQQILGQGPKLLIQFQNNGVVDDSQLPKDRFSAERLKGVDSTLKIQPAKLEDSAVYLCASSLGYGSYEKLFFGSGTQLSVL.

The chain carries TRBV27 and TRBJ2-7; D may be TRBD1 (6 bases). Between the trimmed V and J ends, which lost 3 bases and 2 bases, there was a span of 17 bases. The CDR3 has 16 residues. Per the germline V gene, CDR1 is MNHEY and CDR2 is SMNVEV (reference sequence). The CDR3 DNA is TGTGCCAGCAGTTTCGCAGGGGCTGCCCCGGCCTACGAGCAGTACTTC. Translation: CASSFAGAAPAYEQYF.

V usage is TRBV11-3 and J usage is TRBJ2-2, with TRBD2 identical over 12 bases. Germline lookup yields CDR1 SGHNT and CDR2 YENEEA. The CDR3 is 19 amino acids. V lost 0 bases to trimming and J lost 4 bases; unmatched junction nucleotides: 9. The CDR3 loop is CASSLDLLAGGPGTGELFF. For the CDR3, the DNA is TGTGCCAGCAGCTTAGATCTTCTAGCGGGAGGGCCGGGCACCGGGGAGCTGTTTTTT.

The chain couples TRBV19 to TRBJ2-2; a weak D match, TRBD1 (5 bases). Germline loops: CDR1 LNHDA, CDR2 SQIVND (reference sequence). V lost 5 bases, J lost 4 bases, and 11 bases lay in between. The CDR3 is made up of 14 amino acids. CDR3: CASSLDSFTGELFF. The CDR3, as DNA: TGTGCCAGTAGTCTTGACAGCTTCACCGGGGAGCTGTTTTTT.

The rearrangement uses TRBV28 and TRBJ2-2, with D perhaps matching TRBD1 or TRBD2 (6 bases each). Germline V gene sequence: CDR1 MDHEN, CDR2 SYDVKM. CDR3 length: 17 amino acids. Trimming shortened V by 7 bases and J by 2 bases, and 20 bases separated the two germline ends. CDR3 DNA: TGTGCCAGCACCTCGAATGGGGCGGGACAAAACACCGGGGAGCTGTTTTTT. This sequence encodes CASTSNGAGQNTGELFF. Based on the CDR3 plus reference TRBV28 and TRBJ2-2, the full variable domain is DVKVTQSSRYLVKRTGEKVFLECVQDMDHENMFWYRQDPGLGLRLIYFSYDVKMKEKGDIPEGYSVSREKKERFSLILESASTNQTSMYLCASTSNGAGQNTGELFFGEGSRLTVL.

The chain employs TRBV7-9 and TRBJ1-1, with a tentative D call TRBD1 (5 bases). Looked up from germline, CDR1 is SEHNR and CDR2 is FQNEAQ (reference sequence). Trimming stripped 5 bases from V and 2 bases from J, with 12 bases between. The CDR3 is 14 residues long. DNA for the CDR3: TGTGCCAGCAGCCCCGGGGCTATTAACACTGAAGCTTTCTTT. This encodes CASSPGAINTEAFF.